This T cell receptor (beta chain) originates from a study of cytomegalovirus exposure and HLA in healthy donors. The V end lost 4 bases, the J end lost 4 bases, and 4 bases lay between the germline ends. In germline, CDR1 is SNHLY, CDR2 FYNNEI. The CDR3 sequence is 11 residues long. It was with 60 Vbeta and 13 Jbeta primers that the PCR ran. TCRdb's copy holds only in-frame clones and misses some; the assay was immunoSEQ multiplex PCR. The sample contains tens of thousands of clones, roughly three quarters of which appear only once. Sequenced: PBMCs. The sequence was collected from a woman in her thirties or forties in good health and CMV-seropositive. The rearrangement uses TRBV2 and TRBJ1-2; no firm D call. The CDR3 here is CASSVGYGYTF. In nucleotides, the CDR3 is TGTGCCAGCAGTGTCGGCTATGGCTACACCTTC.